This T cell receptor (beta chain) was identified during a study of blood T cell repertoires in COVID-19. Study at large: The analysed material was cDNA or gDNA that came from T cells, B-cell-depleted T cells, or PBMCs.

The CDR3 is 17 amino acids. The trim removed 2 bases at V and 3 bases at J, leaving 7 bases unmatched. Per the germline V gene, CDR1 is SEHNR and CDR2 is FQNEAQ (reference sequence). Original analysis: Reference gene primer amplification yielded estimated nucleated cell counts. Profiled with immunoSEQ multiplex PCR; TCRdb holds only in-frame clones, not every one. Clone size and V and J calls were adopted from that table, with D and trimming inferred from the DNA. This sample has 250,000 to 350,000 clones; 75% to 95% occur once, and the top ten carry nearly 7%. Patients from Seattle were sampled longitudinally, starting during active infection.

The rearrangement uses TRBV7-9 and TRBJ2-6; 7 bases map to TRBD1. This receptor was obtained from a woman aged 25-40 years with COVID-19, enrolled during active disease. Sequencing was done on a sample of peripheral blood. CDR3 amino acids: CASSLHRGDRGANVLTF. CDR3 nucleotide sequence: TGTGCCAGCAGCTTACACAGGGGTGACCGTGGGGCCAACGTCCTGACTTTC.